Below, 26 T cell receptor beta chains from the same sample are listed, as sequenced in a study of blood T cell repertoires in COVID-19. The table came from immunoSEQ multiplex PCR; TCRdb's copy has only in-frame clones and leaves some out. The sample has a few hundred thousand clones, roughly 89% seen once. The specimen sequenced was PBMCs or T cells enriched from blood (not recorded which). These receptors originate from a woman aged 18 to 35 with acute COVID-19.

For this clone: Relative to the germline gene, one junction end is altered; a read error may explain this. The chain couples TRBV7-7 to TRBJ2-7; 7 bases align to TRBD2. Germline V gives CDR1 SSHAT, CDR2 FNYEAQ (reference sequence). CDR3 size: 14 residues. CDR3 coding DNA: TGTGCTAGCAGCTTAGGGGCGGGGGACTACGAGCAGTACTTC. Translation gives CASSLGAGDYEQYF. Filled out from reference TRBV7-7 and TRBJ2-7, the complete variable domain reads GAGVSQSPRYKVTKRGQDVTLRCDPISSHATLYWYQQALGQGPEFLTYFNYEAQPDKSGLPSDRFSAERPEGSISTLTIQRTEQRDSAMYRCASSLGAGDYEQYFGPGTRLTVT.

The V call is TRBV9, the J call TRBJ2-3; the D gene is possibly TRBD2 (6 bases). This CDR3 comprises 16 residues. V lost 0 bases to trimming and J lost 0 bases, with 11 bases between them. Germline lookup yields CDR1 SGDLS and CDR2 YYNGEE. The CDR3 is CASSVGRDPSTDTQYF. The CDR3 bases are TGTGCCAGCAGCGTAGGGCGGGATCCTAGCACAGATACGCAGTATTTT.

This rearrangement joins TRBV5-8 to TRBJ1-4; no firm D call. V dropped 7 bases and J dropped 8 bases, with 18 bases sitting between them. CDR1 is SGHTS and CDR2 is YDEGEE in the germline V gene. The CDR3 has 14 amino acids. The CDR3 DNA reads TGTGCCAGCGGAATGGACGCGGGCGACGAAAAACTGTTTTTT. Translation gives CASGMDAGDEKLFF.

The CDR3 sequence is CASSLQYQETQYF. The DNA of the CDR3 is TGTGCCAGCAGCCTCCAGTACCAAGAGACCCAGTACTTC. This chain joins TRBV5-4 and TRBJ2-5; no definite D call. V gave up 4 bases and J gave up 0 bases, with 7 bases separating them. This CDR3 is built from 13 residues. From germline, CDR1 is SGHNT and CDR2 YYREEE (reference sequence). The full variable domain, in which reference TRBV5-4 and TRBJ2-5 provide the parts outside the CDR3, is ETGVTQSPTHLIKTRGQQVTLRCSSQSGHNTVSWYQQALGQGPQFIFQYYREEENGRGNFPPRFSGLQFPNYSSELNVNALELDDSALYLCASSLQYQETQYFGPGTRLLVL.

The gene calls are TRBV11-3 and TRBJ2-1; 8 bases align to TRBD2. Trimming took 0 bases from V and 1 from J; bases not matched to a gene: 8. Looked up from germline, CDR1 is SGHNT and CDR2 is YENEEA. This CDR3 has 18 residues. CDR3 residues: CASSLDQSGSSSYNEQFF. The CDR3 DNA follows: TGTGCCAGCAGCTTAGATCAGAGCGGGAGCAGTTCCTACAATGAGCAGTTCTTC.

The DNA of the CDR3 is TGTGCCAGCAGCTTACCGGTACAGGGGGCAGCGAATGAGCAGTTCTTC. Protein product: CASSLPVQGAANEQFF. This rearrangement joins TRBV7-9 to TRBJ2-1, with 9 bases fitting TRBD1. Per germline, CDR1 SEHNR and CDR2 FQNEAQ (reference sequence). This CDR3 contains 16 residues. The ends lost 2 bases at V and 7 bases at J; junction bases unmatched: 9. Together with reference TRBV7-9 and TRBJ2-1, the CDR3 gives the full variable domain: DTGVSQNPRHKITKRGQNVTFRCDPISEHNRLYWYRQTLGQGPEFLTYFQNEAQLEKSRLLSDRFSAERPKGSFSTLEIQRTEQGDSAMYLCASSLPVQGAANEQFFGPGTRLTVL.

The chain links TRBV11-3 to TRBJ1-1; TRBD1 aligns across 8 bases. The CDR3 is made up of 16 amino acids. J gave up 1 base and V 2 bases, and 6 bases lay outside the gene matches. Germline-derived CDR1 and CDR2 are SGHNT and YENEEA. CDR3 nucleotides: TGTGCCAGCAGCTTACGGACCGGACAGGGGAACACTGAAGCTTTCTTT. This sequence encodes CASSLRTGQGNTEAFF.

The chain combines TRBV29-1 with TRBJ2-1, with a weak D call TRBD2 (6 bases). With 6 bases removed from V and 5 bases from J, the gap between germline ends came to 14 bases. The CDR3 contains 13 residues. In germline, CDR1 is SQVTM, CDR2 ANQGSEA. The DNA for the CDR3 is TGCAGCGTGGCACCGGGACTGAACAATGAGCAGTTCTTC. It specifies CSVAPGLNNEQFF.

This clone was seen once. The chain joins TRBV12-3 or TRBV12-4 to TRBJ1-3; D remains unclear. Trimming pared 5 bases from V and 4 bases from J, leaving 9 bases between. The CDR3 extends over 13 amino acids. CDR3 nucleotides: TGTGCCAGCAGTCCTTACTCGGGAAACACCATATATTTT. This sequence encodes CASSPYSGNTIYF.

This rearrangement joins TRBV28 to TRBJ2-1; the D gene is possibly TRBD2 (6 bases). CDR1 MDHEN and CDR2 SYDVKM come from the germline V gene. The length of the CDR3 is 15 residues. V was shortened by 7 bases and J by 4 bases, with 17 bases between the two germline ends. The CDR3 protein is CASTAPGLGYNEQFF. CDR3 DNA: TGTGCCAGCACCGCTCCGGGACTGGGGTACAATGAGCAGTTCTTC.

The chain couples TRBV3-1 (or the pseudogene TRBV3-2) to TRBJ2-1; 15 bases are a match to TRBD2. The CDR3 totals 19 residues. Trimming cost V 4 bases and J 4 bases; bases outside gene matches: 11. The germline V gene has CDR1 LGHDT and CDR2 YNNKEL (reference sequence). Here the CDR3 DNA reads TGTGCCAGCAGCCGCGGACTAGCGGGAGGGAGGGGAGCGTACAATGAGCAGTTCTTC. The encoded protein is CASSRGLAGGRGAYNEQFF.

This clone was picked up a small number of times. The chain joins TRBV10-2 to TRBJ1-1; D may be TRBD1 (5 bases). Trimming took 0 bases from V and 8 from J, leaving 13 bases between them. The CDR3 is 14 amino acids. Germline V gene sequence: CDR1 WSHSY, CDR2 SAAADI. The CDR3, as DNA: TGCGCCAGCAGTGAGTCAGGGGTTAGTTCGGAAGCTTTCTTT. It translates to CASSESGVSSEAFF.

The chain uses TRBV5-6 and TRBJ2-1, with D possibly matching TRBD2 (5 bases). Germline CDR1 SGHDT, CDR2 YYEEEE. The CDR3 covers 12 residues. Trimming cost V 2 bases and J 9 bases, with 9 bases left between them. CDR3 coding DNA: TGTGCCAGCAGCTTTCCGAGCGGTGAGCAGTTCTTC. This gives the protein CASSFPSGEQFF.

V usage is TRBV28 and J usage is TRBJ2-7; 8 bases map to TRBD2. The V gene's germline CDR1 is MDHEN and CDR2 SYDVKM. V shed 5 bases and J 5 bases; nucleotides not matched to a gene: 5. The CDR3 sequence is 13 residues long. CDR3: CASSPGLANEQYF. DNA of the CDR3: TGTGCCAGCAGTCCTGGACTAGCAAACGAGCAGTACTTC.

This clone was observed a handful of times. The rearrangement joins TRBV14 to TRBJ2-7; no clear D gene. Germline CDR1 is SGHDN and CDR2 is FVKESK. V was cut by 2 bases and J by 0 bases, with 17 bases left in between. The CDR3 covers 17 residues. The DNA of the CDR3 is TGTGCCAGCAGCCAAAACGCTGTGAGACTGAGCTCCTACGAGCAGTACTTC. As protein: CASSQNAVRLSSYEQYF.

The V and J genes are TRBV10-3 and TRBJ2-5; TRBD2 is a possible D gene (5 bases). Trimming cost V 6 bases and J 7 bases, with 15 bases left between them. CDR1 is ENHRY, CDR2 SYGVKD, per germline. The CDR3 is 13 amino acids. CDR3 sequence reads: CAIRRAVWGTQYF. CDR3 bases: TGTGCCATCAGGCGAGCGGTCTGGGGGACCCAGTACTTC.

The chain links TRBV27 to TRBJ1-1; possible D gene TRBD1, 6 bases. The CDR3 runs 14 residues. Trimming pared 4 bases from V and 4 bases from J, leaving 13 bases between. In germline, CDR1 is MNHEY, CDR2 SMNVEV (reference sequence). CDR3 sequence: CASSWGGLGTEAFF. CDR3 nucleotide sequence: TGTGCCAGCAGTTGGGGGGGCTTGGGCACTGAAGCTTTCTTT.

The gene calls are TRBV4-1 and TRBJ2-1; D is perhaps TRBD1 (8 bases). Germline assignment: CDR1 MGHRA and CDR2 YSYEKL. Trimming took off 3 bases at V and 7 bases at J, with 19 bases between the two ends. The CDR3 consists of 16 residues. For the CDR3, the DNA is TGCGCCAGCAGCCAGCACAGGGGGACTAATAGAAATGAGCAGTTCTTC. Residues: CASSQHRGTNRNEQFF.

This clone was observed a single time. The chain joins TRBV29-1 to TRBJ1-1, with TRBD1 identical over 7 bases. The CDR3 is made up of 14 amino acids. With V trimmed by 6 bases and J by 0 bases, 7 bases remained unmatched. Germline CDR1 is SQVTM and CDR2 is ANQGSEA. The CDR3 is CSVTGIGMNTEAFF. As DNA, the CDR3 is TGCAGCGTGACAGGGATCGGAATGAACACTGAAGCTTTCTTT.

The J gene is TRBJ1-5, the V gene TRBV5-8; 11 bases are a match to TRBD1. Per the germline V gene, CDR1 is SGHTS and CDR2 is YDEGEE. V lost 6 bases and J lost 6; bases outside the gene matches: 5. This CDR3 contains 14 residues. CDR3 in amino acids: CASTDGQGAQPQHF. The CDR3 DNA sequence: TGTGCCAGCACCGACGGACAGGGGGCTCAGCCCCAGCATTTT.

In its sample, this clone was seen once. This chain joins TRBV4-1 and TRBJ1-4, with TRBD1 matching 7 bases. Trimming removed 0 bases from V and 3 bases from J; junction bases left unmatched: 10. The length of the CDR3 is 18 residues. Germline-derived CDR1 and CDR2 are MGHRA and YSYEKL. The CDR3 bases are TGCGCCAGCAGCCAAGAGGTTACAGGGGTCGGGGCTAATGAAAAACTGTTTTTT. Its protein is CASSQEVTGVGANEKLFF.

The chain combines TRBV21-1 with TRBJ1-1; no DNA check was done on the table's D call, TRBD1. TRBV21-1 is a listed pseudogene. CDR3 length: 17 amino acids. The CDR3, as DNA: TGTGCCAGCAGCAATAAAAGGGACAGGAAACTAAGCACTGAAGCTTTCTTT. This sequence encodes CASSNKRDRKLSTEAFF.

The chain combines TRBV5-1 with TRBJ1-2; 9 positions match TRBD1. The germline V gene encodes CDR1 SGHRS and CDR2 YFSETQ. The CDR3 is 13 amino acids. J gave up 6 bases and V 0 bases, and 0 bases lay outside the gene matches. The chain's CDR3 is CASSLGDRDGYTF. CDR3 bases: TGCGCCAGCAGCTTGGGGGACAGGGATGGCTACACCTTC.

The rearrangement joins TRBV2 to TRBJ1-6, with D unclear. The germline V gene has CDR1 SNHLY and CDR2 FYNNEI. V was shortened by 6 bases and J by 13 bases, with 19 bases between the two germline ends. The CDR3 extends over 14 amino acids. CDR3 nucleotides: TGTGCCAGCAGCAAAGGACTGGGCCCAGTGCCCCTCCACTTT. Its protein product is CASSKGLGPVPLHF.

In nucleotides, the CDR3 is TGTGCCAGCAGTGGGACAGATTCACCCCTCCACTTT. Translated: CASSGTDSPLHF. V gene TRBV12-3 or TRBV12-4 combines with J gene TRBJ1-6; 7 nucleotides agree with TRBD1. Losses at the gene ends were 5 bases for V and 8 bases for J; bases not matched to a gene: 0. The length of the CDR3 is 12 residues.

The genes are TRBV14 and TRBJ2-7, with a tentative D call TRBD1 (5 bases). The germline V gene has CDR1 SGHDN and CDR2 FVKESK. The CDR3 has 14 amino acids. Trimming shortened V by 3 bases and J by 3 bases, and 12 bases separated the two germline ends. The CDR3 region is CASSHSQGGYEQYF. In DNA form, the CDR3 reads TGTGCCAGCAGCCATTCGCAGGGCGGCTACGAGCAGTACTTC. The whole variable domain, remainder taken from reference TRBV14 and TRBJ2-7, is EAGVTQFPSHSVIEKGQTVTLRCDPISGHDNLYWYRRVMGKEIKFLLHFVKESKQDESGMPNNRFLAERTGGTYSTLKVQPAELEDSGVYFCASSHSQGGYEQYFGPGTRLTVT.